These 4 T cell receptor beta chains came from one sample sequenced in a study of blood T cell repertoires in COVID-19. The protocol was immunoSEQ multiplex PCR, while the TCRdb copy is restricted to in-frame clones and leaves out a portion. Among over 120,000 clones listed, approximately 84% were seen once. Material for sequencing was peripheral blood. These receptors were obtained from a human donor in a cohort sampled during active COVID-19.

The CDR3 DNA is TGCGCCAGCAGCCAAGGAGTGAACACTGAAGCTTTCTTT. Its translation is CASSQGVNTEAFF. The chain recombines TRBV4-3 with TRBJ1-1; D not certain. In germline, CDR1 is LGHNA, CDR2 YSLEER. The CDR3 is 13 residues long. Trimming stripped 1 base from V and 0 bases from J, with 3 bases between.

The chain employs TRBV2 and TRBJ2-3, with D hard to call. Trimming stripped 8 bases from V and 5 bases from J, with 11 bases between. CDR3 length: 12 residues. CDR1 and CDR2 (germline): SNHLY, FYNNEI. CDR3 in amino acids: CASYVRIDTQYF. CDR3 nucleotide sequence: TGTGCCAGCTATGTCAGAATAGATACGCAGTATTTT.

This clone turned up a few times. The chain joins TRBV5-1 to TRBJ2-3; D possibly corresponds to TRBD1 (6 bases). CDR1 is SGHRS, CDR2 YFSETQ, per germline. This CDR3 is 13 amino acids long. The germline V and J ends were trimmed by 4 bases and 3 bases, with 9 bases remaining between them. This CDR3 reads CASSPGQTDTQYF. In nucleotides, the CDR3 is TGCGCCAGCAGCCCCGGACAGACAGATACGCAGTATTTT.

This rearrangement joins TRBV5-8 to TRBJ1-1, with 7 bases matching TRBD1. V dropped 5 bases and J dropped 1; count of bases not matched to a gene: 11. This CDR3 contains 16 residues. Germline values: CDR1 SGHTS, CDR2 YDEGEE. The DNA of the CDR3 is TGTGCCAGCAGAATTACAGGGGCGGCCCGGAACACTGAAGCTTTCTTT. Its translation is CASRITGAARNTEAFF.